This TCR beta chain is drawn from a study of TIL therapy for anti-PD-1-resistant metastatic lung cancer (dated by TCRdb to the early 2020s). Some background on the complete study: Enrolled patients had a median age of about 50 years (range about 38-75) and a median tumor PD-L1 proportion score of approximately 6.6%. Most of the cohort had lung adenocarcinoma, a few tumors were EGFR-mutant and two were ALK-rearranged, and half of the patients were current or former smokers. Across the cohort, whole-exome sequencing showed a median non-synonymous tumor mutation burden of roughly 1.5 mutations per megabase. Tumor and peripheral blood T cell receptor beta sequencing was used to track clonotypes across tumor, expanded TIL product and serial blood samples. Results the study describes overall, beyond this receptor: High clonal turnover was observed in TIL culture, with many enriched product clones not detected in the baseline tumor, which suggested clonal contraction rather than faithful expansion. Higher clonality and lower diversity were observed in expanded TIL cultures than in baseline intratumoral T cells (median clonality about 6% vs 30%, p < 0.0001). Because the cohort was highly selected, with more treatment-naive, never-smoker and oncogene-addicted patients than is typical, generalizability is limited. The study protocol defined all tumor marker inferences as exploratory.

Taken with the paper, the label for time point translates to: pre-treatment sample, taken before nivolumab and TIL therapy. Baseline tumor samples were excised metastases, mostly pleural nodules or supraclavicular lymph nodes, from the same resection used to grow TIL. Tumors were harvested before any PD-1/PD-L1 blockade; patients then received nivolumab, and those progressing received lymphodepletion, expanded TIL infusion and IL-2. Adults with stage 4 NSCLC were enrolled from October 2017 to early 2020 in a dual-center phase I trial. The samples were obtained from a phase I trial that was single-arm and open-label and tested tumor-infiltrating lymphocyte therapy combined with nivolumab in advanced non-small cell lung cancer. Portions of each resected tumor were snap-frozen in liquid nitrogen and were stored at -80 degrees C. Tumor regions of interest were selected on H&E sections by laser-capture macrodissection, were pulverized into 15 mg aliquots, and were extracted with Qiagen Allprep kits.

The immunoSEQ v3 hsTCRB kit was used to amplify TCR beta CDR3 regions from genomic DNA through bias-controlled multiplex PCR. TCR libraries were sequenced on an Illumina NextSeq 500 to some 1.8 million read pairs for survey level or roughly 5-6.5 million for deep level. Regarding the original processing steps: Clonality was reported by immunoSEQ Analyzer software, which also assigned V, D and J genes and filtered out non-productive sequences. Repertoires were compared using productive Simpson clonality and Morisita overlap index of productive TRB rearrangements between infused TIL and blood. TCRdb mirrors the immuneACCESS table, restricted to in-frame sequences. Some clones are absent from its copies; in checked studies, under half trace to an unresolved V gene, and the reason for the others is unknown. V and J calls and clone size are given by that table; D and trimming were obtained from the DNA. The sample contains approximately 2,100 clones, less than 85% of them found a single time. 7.8% of the sample lies in the top ten.

About this clone itself: The antigen this receptor binds is unknown. Qualities for individual bases were not recorded, and no much larger clone is one base off.

The CDR3 runs 15 amino acids, cysteine and phenylalanine included. Only the CDR3 part of the read is kept: 45 bases, read in frame from the first base. Via the germline V gene (reference sequence), CDR1 is MNHEY and CDR2 SMNVEV. V loses 4 bases at its end and J loses 0 bases; junction bases beyond the gene matches: 2. The clonotype was recovered from a person between 25 and 80 years old with non-small cell lung cancer. The chain is assembled from TRBV27 and TRBJ2-7; a stretch of 11 junction bases matches TRBD2. Sequencing was performed on tumor tissue, taken at baseline. The base sequence is TGTGCCAGCAGTTCCGGGACTAGCGGCTCCTACGAGCAGTACTTC. It is translated as CASSSGTSGSYEQYF.